This entry describes one T cell receptor beta chain. The antigen remains unidentified. The CDR3 sequence is 17 residues long. Losses at the gene ends were 4 bases for V and 5 bases for J; bases not matched to a gene: 12. Per germline, CDR1 SGHTA and CDR2 FQGNSA. TCRdb's table, derived via immunoSEQ multiplex PCR, lists solely in-frame clones and lacks some. This sample has about 170,000 clones, with around nine tenths found just once. This sample was included in a study of T cell responses to AZD1222 COVID-19 vaccine. Turning to the study itself: Investigators merged groups given second doses at roughly 4 or roughly 12 weeks.

Findings and caveats of the study: After the peak T cell response, and only then, were repertoires sampled. Only 6 or 7 AZD1222 recipients tested seropositive at baseline. Vaccine-associated CD4 TCRs spanned spike, dominant at 160-218 and 743-854.

The rearrangement links TRBV7-2 to TRBJ2-1, with 9 bases matching TRBD1. This receptor was identified in an adult in good health. Material: peripheral blood, obtained on day 0 of AZD1222 vaccination. CDR3 bases: TGTGCCAGCAGCTCGCCTTTCGGACAGGGGAACAACAATGAGCAGTTCTTC. Residues: CASSSPFGQGNNNEQFF.